Below, 16 T cell receptor beta chains from the same sample are listed, as sequenced in a study of regulatory T cells in long-lasting Graves disease. Construction of the TCR beta libraries employed iRepertoire HTBI primers in conjunction with Arm-PCR of CDR3 regions. TCRdb re-called the multiplex PCR reads through MiXCR, storing one row per CDR3 protein. The sample lists over 200,000 distinct CDR3 sequences; 15% to 20% were seen once. The time point here: newly diagnosed GD, antithyroid drugs for less than 3 months. Making the TCR library involved RNA that had been extracted from PBMCs. The input for sequencing was peripheral blood mononuclear cells (PBMCs), taken at new diagnosis, from a patient treated with antithyroid drugs. These receptors were obtained from a female donor with Graves disease.

This clonotype has at least ten counts. The V and J genes are TRBV7-2 and TRBJ2-1; tentative D call: TRBD1 (7 bases). The germline V and J ends were trimmed by 6 bases and 9 bases, with 12 bases remaining between them. The CDR3 contains 12 residues. CDR1 SGHTA and CDR2 FQGNSA come from the germline V gene. The CDR3 protein is CASREGAGEQFF. The CDR3, as DNA: TGTGCCAGCAGGGAGGGGGCGGGTGAGCAGTTCTTC.

Notes on this clonotype: At one of its ends the junction is not consistent with the germline gene, which may arise from a read error. The V and J genes are TRBV6-1 and TRBJ2-6; D may be TRBD1 or TRBD2 (5 bases each). Looked up from germline, CDR1 is MNHNS and CDR2 is SASEGT. CDR3 length equals 16 residues. CDR3 nucleotides: TGTGCCAGCAGTCCCTCGGCGGGTTATGGGGCCAACGCCCTGACTTTC. Translated: CASSPSAGYGANALTF.

This clonotype came up a few times. This chain uses TRBV27 with TRBJ2-7, with TRBD1 matching over 8 bases. J was trimmed by 2 bases and V by 8 bases; bases with no gene match: 2. The CDR3 covers 12 residues. The germline V gene has CDR1 MNHEY and CDR2 SMNVEV (reference sequence). The CDR3 DNA reads as TGTGCCAGCCAGGGGGCAGCCTACGAGCAGTACTTC. Encoded protein: CASQGAAYEQYF.

This clonotype was seen many times. The chain recombines TRBV11-2 with TRBJ2-3; TRBD2 might be the D (5 bases). Germline values: CDR1 SGHAT, CDR2 FQNNGV. This CDR3 spans 15 amino acids. V lost 5 bases and J lost 2, with 14 bases in between. The CDR3 loop reads CASSLQPGNTDTQYF. Written as DNA, the CDR3 is TGTGCCAGCAGCCTCCAGCCGGGAAACACAGATACGCAGTATTTT.

This clonotype came up a few times. V usage is TRBV12-5 and J usage is TRBJ1-2; 7 bases are shared with TRBD1. Losses at the gene ends were 6 bases for V and 2 bases for J; bases not matched to a gene: 0. The length of the CDR3 is 12 residues. The germline V gene encodes CDR1 LGHNT and CDR2 FRNRAP. The CDR3 spells CASGGQNYGYTF. Here the CDR3 DNA reads TGTGCTAGTGGGGGACAGAACTATGGCTACACCTTC.

In its sample, this clonotype was seen many times. The gene calls are TRBV19 and TRBJ1-1; 9 positions match TRBD1. CDR3 length equals 16 residues. The germline CDR1 and CDR2 sequences are LNHDA and SQIVND (reference sequence). J gave up 4 bases and V 1 base, and 7 bases lay outside the gene matches. The CDR3 DNA is TGTGCCAGTAGTATAGGTAAGGTACAGGGGGCCACTGAAGCTTTCTTT. Translation: CASSIGKVQGATEAFF.

The chain joins TRBV4-3 to TRBJ2-5; D not resolved. V shed 1 base and J shed 5 bases, with 8 bases lying between them. The CDR3 is 13 amino acids. CDR1 is LGHNA and CDR2 is YSLEER in the germline V gene. As DNA, the CDR3 is TGCGCCAGCAGCCAAGGGCCCTGGGAGACCCAGTACTTC. Protein: CASSQGPWETQYF.

Notes on this clonotype: This sequence is one base from a far larger clone and is likely a read error. The chain uses TRBV12-3 or TRBV12-4 and TRBJ2-5, with D possibly matching TRBD1 (6 bases). This CDR3 has 16 residues. Trimming cost V 7 bases and J 11 bases, with 29 bases left between them. This CDR3 is CASTRDRLSSYNEQYF. The CDR3, as DNA: TGTGCCAGCACCCGAGACAGGTTGAGCTCCTACAATGAGCAGTACTTC.

The J gene is TRBJ1-5, the V gene TRBV5-1; D unclear. CDR3 size: 15 residues. In germline, CDR1 is SGHRS, CDR2 YFSETQ. V was shortened by 2 bases and J by 2 bases, with 11 bases between the two germline ends. The DNA of the CDR3 is TGCGCCAGCAGCTTATCCGGGGTTGGCAATCAGCCCCAGCATTTT. Protein sequence: CASSLSGVGNQPQHF.

This clonotype was counted ten times or more. The gene calls are TRBV19 and TRBJ1-4; 10 bases line up with TRBD1. Germline CDR1 reads LNHDA; CDR2 reads SQIVND (reference sequence). The CDR3 runs 15 residues. V lost 5 bases, J lost 6 bases, and 6 bases stayed unmatched. DNA for the CDR3: TGTGCCAGTAGTGTCCGACAGGGGGCGGATGAAAAACTGTTTTTT. Its translation: CASSVRQGADEKLFF.

The CDR3 loop is CASSLGAFADTQYF. For the CDR3, the DNA is TGTGCCAGCAGCTTAGGAGCATTCGCAGATACGCAGTATTTT. V gene TRBV9 combines with J gene TRBJ2-3; D is undetermined. Trimming took off 4 bases at V and 4 bases at J, with 13 bases between the two ends. Per the germline V gene, CDR1 is SGDLS and CDR2 is YYNGEE. CDR3 length: 14 residues.

J is TRBJ1-1 and V is TRBV6-1, with D maybe TRBD1 (5 bases). Per the germline V gene, CDR1 is MNHNS and CDR2 is SASEGT. The CDR3 loop spans 13 amino acids. The V gene lost 8 bases and the J gene lost 3 bases, with 13 bases spanning the gap. Here the CDR3 DNA reads TGTGCCAGCTGGGGCAGCCCTTACACTGAAGCTTTCTTT. Translation gives CASWGSPYTEAFF.

In its sample, this clonotype was seen many times. The chain carries TRBV11-1 and TRBJ1-1; weak D call: TRBD1 (5 bases). Trimming took 5 bases from V and 1 from J, leaving 14 bases between them. The CDR3 covers 15 residues. Per the germline V gene, CDR1 is SGHAT and CDR2 is FQDESV (reference sequence). CDR3 coding DNA: TGTGCCAGCAGCACCTCCGGGACCGCGAACACTGAAGCTTTCTTT. It encodes CASSTSGTANTEAFF. Full variable domain (remainder filled in from reference TRBV11-1 and TRBJ1-1): EAEVAQSPRYKITEKSQAVAFWCDPISGHATLYWYRQILGQGPELLVQFQDESVVDDSQLPKDRFSAERLKGVDSTLKIQPAELGDSAMYLCASSTSGTANTEAFFGQGTRLTVV.

A note on this clonotype: Being one base from a much bigger clone, this may be a read error. V and J are TRBV2 and TRBJ2-1; tentatively, D is TRBD2 (9 bases). Germline CDR1 SNHLY, CDR2 FYNNEI. V lost 10 bases to trimming and J lost 5 bases, with 18 bases between them. CDR3 length equals 14 residues. The DNA for the CDR3 is TGTGCCAACAGGGGGGTAGCGGGAGACAATGAGCAGTTCTTC. Translated, it gives CANRGVAGDNEQFF. Full variable domain (rest looked up from reference TRBV2 and TRBJ2-1): EPEVTQTPSHQVTQMGQEVILRCVPISNHLYFYWYRQILGQKVEFLVSFYNNEISEKSEIFDDQFSVERPDGSNFTLKIRSTKLEDSAMYFCANRGVAGDNEQFFGPGTRLTVL.

At least ten counts were recorded for this clonotype. The chain has TRBV7-2 and TRBJ2-2, with D perhaps matching TRBD2 (6 bases). CDR1 and CDR2 from the germline V gene are SGHTA and FQGNSA. The V gene lost 9 bases and the J gene lost 4 bases, with 15 bases spanning the gap. The CDR3 has 14 residues. CDR3 bases: TGTGCCAGGGGACTGCCCGGGAGCACCGGGGAGCTGTTTTTT. Its protein product is CARGLPGSTGELFF.

In nucleotides, the CDR3 is TGTGCCAGCTCACCGACAACAACTAATGAAAAACTGTTTTTT. It codes for CASSPTTTNEKLFF. The chain couples TRBV18 to TRBJ1-4; no clear D. CDR3 length equals 14 residues. The V and J ends lost 3 bases and 0 bases respectively, with 5 bases between them. The germline V gene encodes CDR1 KGHSH and CDR2 LQKENI.